Reported below is one T cell receptor (beta chain). The data were obtained in a study of blood T cell repertoires in COVID-19. Study-wide context: Acute-phase and convalescent COVID-19 samples originated in the United States, Italy and Spain. T cells, B-cell-depleted T cells, or PBMCs provided the cDNA or gDNA that served as material.

The CDR3 runs 13 residues. V was cut by 6 bases and J by 1 base, with 9 bases left in between. CDR1 and CDR2 (germline): SEHNR, FQNEAQ (reference sequence). Authors' analysis steps: The assay estimated nucleated cells by amplifying reference gene primers. Sequenced by immunoSEQ multiplex PCR; TCRdb stores in-frame clones only, minus some. V, J and clone size were drawn from that table, and D and trimming were deduced from the DNA. The sample gives fewer than 250,000 clones, 92% of which show up once; more than 0.95% is in the top ten. Sequenced input: peripheral blood. The sequence derives from a man aged 30 to 39 with acute or convalescent COVID-19. The genes are TRBV7-9 and TRBJ2-5; D uncertain. CDR3 in amino acids: CASSFTLQETQYF. The DNA for the CDR3 is TGTGCCAGCAGTTTTACTCTCCAAGAGACCCAGTACTTC.